This T cell receptor (beta chain) is drawn from a study of blood T cell repertoires in COVID-19. Study-wide context: Acute and convalescent COVID-19 samples came from the United States, Italy and Spain. From T cells, B-cell-depleted T cells, or PBMCs came the material, which was cDNA or gDNA.

In the original analysis: Amplifying reference gene primers gave estimates of nucleated cell counts. Profiling relied on immunoSEQ multiplex PCR, and the TCRdb table lists in-frame clones only, not all of them. V and J calls and clone size are as listed in that table; D and trimming were resolved from the DNA. The sample gives 120,000 or so clones, about 85% of which show up once; 20% to 30% is in the top ten. The CDR3 extends over 14 amino acids. The V end was cut by 6 bases, the J end by 1 base, with 12 bases between. From germline, CDR1 is LGHDT and CDR2 YNNKEL (reference sequence). This sequence was found in a woman older than 75 with acute or convalescent COVID-19. This chain links TRBV3-1 (or the pseudogene TRBV3-2) with TRBJ1-1; D is possibly TRBD1 (5 bases). Sequencing used peripheral blood. The CDR3 DNA reads TGTGCCAGCAGTTCGTTCGGGGGGAACACTGAAGCTTTCTTT. It yields the protein CASSSFGGNTEAFF.